The rows below give T cell receptor beta chains drawn from one sample of a study of T cell repertoires in cytomegalovirus infection. TCRdb reprocessed the reads via MiXCR and lists one record per CDR3 protein. The sample yields 250,000 to 300,000 distinct CDR3 sequences, 20% to 25% seen once. Antigens for these TCRs are unknown. The specimen was cultured PBMCs, collected from culture after CMV antigen stimulation. All receptors come from a human donor in good health (CMV status not recorded). Some clones in this sample may be carry-over from other donors' samples. The CDR3 runs from the conserved cysteine through the conserved F or W. A D gene is named only where the DNA matches it firmly. Not every row has a clone size; where given, it reads once, few, many or a size class.

TRBV7-8	TRBD2	few	TRBJ2-1	TGTGCCAGCAGCGTGGACAGCGGGAGGTCGTTCTTC	CASSVDSGRSFF
TRBV11-2	.	many	TRBJ2-1	TGTGCCAGCAGCTCTAGCGTTGTCTCCTACAATGAGCAGTTCTTC	CASSSSVVSYNEQFF
TRBV29-1	TRBD1	few	TRBJ1-2	TGCAGCGTTGAAGATCTTGGGCAGGGGGTATCCTATGGCTACACCTTC	CSVEDLGQGVSYGYTF
TRBV11-3	.	many	TRBJ2-5	TGTGCCAGCAGCCCAAGGAGGGAGACCCAGTACTTC	CASSPRRETQYF
TRBV11-2	TRBD1	.	TRBJ1-1	TGTGCCAGCAGCCAGACAGGGTCTGAAGCTTTCTTT	CASSQTGSEAFF
TRBV6-2/TRBV6-3	.	.	TRBJ2-2	TGTGCCAGCAGTCGTACGAGCGGCACGAACACCGGGGAGCTGTTTTTT	CASSRTSGTNTGELFF
TRBV6-5	.	many	TRBJ2-5	TGTGCCAGCAGTTACTCCGGGGCCGATGGAGAGACCCAGTACTTC	CASSYSGADGETQYF
TRBV7-9	.	.	TRBJ1-2	TGTGCCAGCAGCCCCCGGGACTATGGCTACACCTTC	CASSPRDYGYTF
TRBV15	.	.	TRBJ2-1	TGTGCCACCAGCAGCCCCTGGGGGAGCTCCTACAATGAGCAGTTCTTC	CATSSPWGSSYNEQFF
TRBV27	.	many	TRBJ2-5	TGTGCCAGCAGTTTTCTGGGTCCGGAGACCCAGTACTTC	CASSFLGPETQYF
TRBV7-6	.	.	TRBJ2-5	TGTGCCAGCAGCTTAAGTAGTTACCAAGAGACCCAGTACTTC	CASSLSSYQETQYF
TRBV7-2	.	many	TRBJ1-6	TGTGCCAGCAGCCTGGACCCTCTTTCACCCCTCCACTTT	CASSLDPLSPLHF
TRBV9	TRBD1	few	TRBJ2-3	TGTGCCAGCAGCCCCCGGACAGGACTTAGCACAGATACGCAGTATTTT	CASSPRTGLSTDTQYF
TRBV12-3/TRBV12-4	.	.	TRBJ2-1	TGTGCCAGCAGTTTAATGGATCCATCCTACAATGAGCAGTTCTTC	CASSLMDPSYNEQFF
TRBV7-9	.	.	TRBJ2-7	TGTGCCAGCAGCTTAGTTAGGTCGGACGAGCAGTACTTC	CASSLVRSDEQYF
TRBV12-3/TRBV12-4	.	many	TRBJ2-1	TGTGCCAGCAGTCTGAGTTCCCTCACCGGCAATGAGCAGTTCTTC	CASSLSSLTGNEQFF
TRBV15	TRBD1	few	TRBJ2-7	TGTGCCACCAGCCTTACAGGGGTGGAAGAGCAGTACTTC	CATSLTGVEEQYF
TRBV20-1	.	.	TRBJ2-7	TGCAGTGTTTCGACAGGTACCTACGAGCAGTACTTC	CSVSTGTYEQYF
TRBV12-3/TRBV12-4	.	.	TRBJ1-1	TGTGCCAGCAGTTTATTCCGGGGGAACACTGAAGCTTTCTTT	CASSLFRGNTEAFF